This T cell receptor beta chain was identified in a study of preoperative IRX-2 immunotherapy in early breast cancer. Assay: immunoSEQ multiplex PCR; the TCRdb copy retains only in-frame clones and omits some. In the table there are around 25,000 clones, approximately 90% of which are singletons. Treatment in this sample: preoperative locoregional IRX-2 cytokine immunotherapy. Preoperative locoregional IRX-2 cytokine immunotherapy was tested in the phase Ib source study. CDR1 and CDR2 (germline): LNHDA, SQIVND (reference sequence). V shed 3 bases and J 7 bases; nucleotides not matched to a gene: 3. The CDR3 extends over 14 amino acids.

Sample: tumor tissue, taken after IRX-2 immunotherapy. The chain couples TRBV19 to TRBJ2-4; 10 positions match TRBD1. The TCR sequence derives from a human donor with breast cancer. The CDR3 DNA follows: TGTGCCAGTAGTATGCCGGGACAGGGGAACATTCAGTACTTC. It encodes CASSMPGQGNIQYF.